This T cell receptor beta chain was recovered during a study of cytomegalovirus exposure and HLA in healthy donors. The overall study: As an earlier analysis found, 150 million to 200 million T cells yielded some 120 million unique TCR beta sequences. Findings and caveats of the study: Associated with cytomegalovirus, according to the listing, were 150 to 200 TCR beta chains. In an earlier analysis, about 87% or about 30%: the productive usage of most TCR beta V segments. The authors considered a cluster of highly shared sequence variants likely to be a sequencing artifact.

J lost 0 bases, V lost 5 bases, and 5 bases had no gene match. CDR1 and CDR2 from the germline V gene are SGHDT and YYEEEE. CDR3 length equals 16 residues. Points on this clone: Its specificity is not known.

Amplification used 60 Vbeta primers and 13 Jbeta primers. The method was immunoSEQ multiplex PCR; TCRdb's version includes in-frame clones alone and lacks a portion of them. The sample includes 140,000 or so clones, 68% of them seen just once. The sequence derives from a man aged 60 to 75 in good health and CMV-seronegative. Sequencing input: PBMCs. The chain joins TRBV5-6 to TRBJ1-3; 10 bases are shared with TRBD1. The CDR3 coding sequence is TGTGCCAGCAGTCCCGACAGGGGGCTCTCTGGAAACACCATATATTTT. Protein product: CASSPDRGLSGNTIYF.